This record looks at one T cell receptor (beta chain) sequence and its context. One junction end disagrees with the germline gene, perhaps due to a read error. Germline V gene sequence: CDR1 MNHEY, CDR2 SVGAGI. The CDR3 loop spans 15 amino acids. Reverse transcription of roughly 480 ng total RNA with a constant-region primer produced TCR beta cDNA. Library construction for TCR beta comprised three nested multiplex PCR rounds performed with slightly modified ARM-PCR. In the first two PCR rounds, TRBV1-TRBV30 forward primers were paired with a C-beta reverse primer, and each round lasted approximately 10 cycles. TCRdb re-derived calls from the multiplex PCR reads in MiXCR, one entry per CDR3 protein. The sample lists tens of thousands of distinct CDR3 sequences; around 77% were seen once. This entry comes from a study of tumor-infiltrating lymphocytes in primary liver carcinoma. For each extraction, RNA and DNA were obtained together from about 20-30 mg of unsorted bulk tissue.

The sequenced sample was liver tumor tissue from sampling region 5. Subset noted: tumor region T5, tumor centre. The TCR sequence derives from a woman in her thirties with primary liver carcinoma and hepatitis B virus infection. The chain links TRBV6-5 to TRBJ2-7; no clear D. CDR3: CAGSYKDSSPYEQYF. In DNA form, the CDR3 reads TGTGCCGGCAGTTACAAGGATAGCAGCCCCTACGAGCAGTACTTC.